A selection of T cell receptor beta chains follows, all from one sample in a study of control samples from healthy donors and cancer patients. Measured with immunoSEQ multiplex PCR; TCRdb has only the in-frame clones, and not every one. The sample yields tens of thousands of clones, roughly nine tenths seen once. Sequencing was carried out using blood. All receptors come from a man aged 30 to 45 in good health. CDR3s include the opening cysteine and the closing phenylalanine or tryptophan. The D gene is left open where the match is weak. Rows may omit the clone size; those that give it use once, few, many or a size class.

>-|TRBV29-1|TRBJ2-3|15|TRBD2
CSVEVSGRVTDTQYF
TGCAGCGTTGAAGTTAGCGGGAGGGTTACAGATACGCAGTATTTT
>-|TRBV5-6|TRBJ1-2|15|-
CASSLERGDRYGYTF
TGTGCCAGCAGCTTGGAACGGGGGGATCGGTATGGCTACACCTTC
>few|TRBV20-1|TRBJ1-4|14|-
CSASERGTNEKLFF
TGCAGTGCCAGTGAGAGGGGAACTAATGAAAAACTGTTTTTT
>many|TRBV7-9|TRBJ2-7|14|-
CASSLQAMSYEQYF
TGTGCCAGCAGCCTTCAGGCCATGTCCTACGAGCAGTACTTC
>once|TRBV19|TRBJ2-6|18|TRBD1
CASRRTGVGNSGANVLTF
TGTGCCAGTAGACGGACAGGGGTCGGAAATTCTGGGGCCAACGTCCTGACTTTC
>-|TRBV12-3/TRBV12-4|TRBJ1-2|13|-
CASSQQGVDGYTF
TGTGCCAGCAGTCAACAGGGCGTCGATGGCTACACCTTC
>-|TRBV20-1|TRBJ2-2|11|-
CSASSPGELFF
TGCAGTGCTTCCTCCCCCGGGGAGCTGTTTTTT
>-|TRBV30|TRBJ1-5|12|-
CALGLGNQPQHF
TGTGCCTTGGGCTTGGGCAATCAGCCCCAGCATTTT
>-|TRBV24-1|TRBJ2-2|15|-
CATSAGHANTGELFF
TGTGCCACCAGTGCCGGGCATGCGAACACCGGGGAGCTGTTTTTT
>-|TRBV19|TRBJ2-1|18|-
CASSRGGWGAGTYNEQFF
TGTGCCAGTAGTAGGGGGGGCTGGGGCGCCGGGACTTACAATGAGCAGTTCTTC
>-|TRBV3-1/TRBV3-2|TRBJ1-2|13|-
CASSQGGGNGYTF
TGTGCCAGCAGCCAAGGGGGGGGCAATGGCTACACCTTC
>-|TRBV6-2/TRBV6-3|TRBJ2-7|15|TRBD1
CASSTMGQGSYEQYF
TGTGCCAGCAGCACCATGGGACAGGGGTCTTACGAGCAGTACTTC
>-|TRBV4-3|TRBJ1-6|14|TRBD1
CASSTGTVNSPLHF
TGCGCCAGCTCGACTGGGACAGTGAATTCACCCCTCCACTTT
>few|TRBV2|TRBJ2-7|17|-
CASSELIMGGQSYEQYF
TGTGCCAGCAGTGAACTGATCATGGGAGGACAGTCCTACGAGCAGTACTTC
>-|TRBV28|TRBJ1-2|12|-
CASRLFHDGYTF
TGTGCCAGCAGGTTATTCCACGATGGCTACACCTTC
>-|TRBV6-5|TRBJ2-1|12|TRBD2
CASTPTSGEQFF
TGTGCCAGCACCCCGACTAGCGGGGAGCAGTTCTTC
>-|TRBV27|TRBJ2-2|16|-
CASRNKSHANTGELFF
TGTGCCAGCAGAAACAAGTCCCACGCGAACACCGGGGAGCTGTTTTTT
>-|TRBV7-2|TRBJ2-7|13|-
CASSFSGTYEQYF
TGTGCCAGCAGCTTTAGCGGAACCTACGAGCAGTACTTC
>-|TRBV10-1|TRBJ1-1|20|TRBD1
CASSEIQGAERCDTRSEAFF
TGCGCCAGCAGTGAGATACAGGGGGCCGAGAGGTGCGACACTCGTTCTGAAGCTTTCTTT
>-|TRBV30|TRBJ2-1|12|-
CAWRGIFNEQFF
TGTGCCTGGAGAGGGATTTTCAATGAGCAGTTCTTC
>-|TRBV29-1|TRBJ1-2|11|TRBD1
CSVPQGNGYTF
TGCAGCGTTCCACAGGGGAATGGCTACACCTTC
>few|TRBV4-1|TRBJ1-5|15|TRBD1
CASSQTGQGYQPQHF
TGCGCCAGCAGCCAAACGGGACAGGGGTATCAGCCCCAGCATTTT
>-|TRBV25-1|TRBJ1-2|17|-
CASQEDGRGRANYGYTF
TGTGCCAGCCAAGAAGACGGGCGGGGACGGGCGAACTATGGCTACACCTTC
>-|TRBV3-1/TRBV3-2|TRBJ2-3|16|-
CASSQVGNLPFNTQYF
TGTGCCAGCAGCCAAGTAGGCAATCTCCCATTCAATACGCAGTATTTT
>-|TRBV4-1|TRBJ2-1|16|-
CASSQDWGSSYNEQFF
TGCGCCAGCAGCCAAGATTGGGGGAGCTCCTACAATGAGCAGTTCTTC
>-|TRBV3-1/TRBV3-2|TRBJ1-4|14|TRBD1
CASRAGQPHEKLFF
TGTGCCAGCAGAGCGGGACAGCCCCATGAAAAACTGTTTTTT
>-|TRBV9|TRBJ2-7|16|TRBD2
CASSVGGTSGSDEQYF
TGTGCCAGCAGCGTAGGTGGGACTAGCGGGAGTGACGAGCAGTACTTC
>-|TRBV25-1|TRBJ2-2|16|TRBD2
CASTGGGRPNTGELFF
TGTGCCAGCACTGGTGGCGGGAGGCCGAACACCGGGGAGCTGTTTTTT
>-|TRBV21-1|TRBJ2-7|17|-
CASSKRGRLAIDYEQYF
TGTGCCAGCAGCAAACGGGGTCGATTGGCGATTGACTACGAGCAGTACTTC
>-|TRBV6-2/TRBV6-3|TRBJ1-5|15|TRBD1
CASSPDRVADQPQHF
TGTGCCAGCAGTCCCGACAGGGTGGCTGATCAGCCCCAGCATTTT
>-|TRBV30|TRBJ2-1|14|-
CAWSVLGRGDEQFF
TGTGCCTGGAGTGTACTCGGGAGAGGAGATGAGCAGTTCTTC
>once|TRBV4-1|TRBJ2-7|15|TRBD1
CASSLGTGVAYEQYF
TGCGCCAGCAGCCTTGGGACAGGGGTTGCCTACGAGCAGTACTTC
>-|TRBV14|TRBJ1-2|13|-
CASSQQAADGYTF
TGTGCCAGCAGCCAACAGGCGGCGGACGGCTACACCTTC
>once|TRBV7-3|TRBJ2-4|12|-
CASSDNSGTQYF
TGTGCCAGCAGCGATAACTCCGGGACTCAGTACTTC
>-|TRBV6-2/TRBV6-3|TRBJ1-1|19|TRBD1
CASSFQGRDRALLGTEAFF
TGTGCCAGCAGTTTCCAGGGGCGGGACAGGGCACTCTTGGGCACTGAAGCTTTCTTT
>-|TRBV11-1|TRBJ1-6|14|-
CASTLPGKNSPLHF
TGTGCCAGCACCCTACCCGGGAAAAATTCACCCCTCCACTTT
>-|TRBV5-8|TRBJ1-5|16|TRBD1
CASIPDRGYSNQPQHF
TGTGCCAGCATCCCGGACAGGGGATATAGCAATCAGCCCCAGCATTTT
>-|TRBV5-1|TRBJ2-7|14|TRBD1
CASSPRQGSYEQYF
TGCGCCAGCAGCCCCCGACAGGGCTCCTACGAGCAGTACTTC
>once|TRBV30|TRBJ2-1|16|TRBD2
CAWRSQREVSYNEQFF
TGTGCCTGGAGGTCCCAGCGGGAGGTCTCCTACAATGAGCAGTTCTTC
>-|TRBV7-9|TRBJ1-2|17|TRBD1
CASSLVLPTGAGYGYTF
TGTGCCAGCAGCTTAGTGTTGCCGACAGGGGCTGGCTATGGCTACACCTTC
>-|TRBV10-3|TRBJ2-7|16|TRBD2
CAITKSGAGGESEQYF
TGTGCCATCACTAAGAGCGGGGCCGGGGGTGAGTCCGAGCAGTACTTC
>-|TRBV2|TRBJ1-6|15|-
CASSESGEGNSPLHF
TGTGCCAGCAGTGAATCCGGCGAAGGAAATTCACCCCTCCACTTT
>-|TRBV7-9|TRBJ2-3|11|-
CASSQEDTQYF
TGTGCCAGCAGCCAAGAAGATACGCAGTATTTT
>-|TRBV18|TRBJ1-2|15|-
CASSQSVPGPLGYTF
TGTGCCAGCTCACAGTCAGTCCCAGGACCACTTGGCTACACCTTC
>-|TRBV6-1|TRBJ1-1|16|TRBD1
CASSEAAGQGGTEAFF
TGTGCCAGCAGTGAAGCGGCGGGACAGGGGGGCACTGAAGCTTTCTTT
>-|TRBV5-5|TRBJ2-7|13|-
CASSLETPYEQYF
TGTGCCAGCAGCTTGGAGACACCCTACGAGCAGTACTTC
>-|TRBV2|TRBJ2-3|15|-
CASGVRLTHTDTQYF
TGTGCCAGCGGGGTGCGCCTTACTCACACAGATACGCAGTATTTT
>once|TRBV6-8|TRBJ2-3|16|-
CASRKPASDCTDTQYF
TGTGCCAGCAGAAAACCGGCTAGCGACTGCACAGATACGCAGTATTTT
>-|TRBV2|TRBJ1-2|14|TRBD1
CASSRRTGKVWGTF
TGTGCCAGCAGCCGCCGGACAGGGAAGGTTTGGGGCACCTTC
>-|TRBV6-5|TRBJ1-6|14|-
CASSYGSSVSPLHF
TGTGCCAGCAGTTACGGGAGTTCGGTTTCACCCCTCCACTTT
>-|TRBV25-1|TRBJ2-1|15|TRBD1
CASIQQGKRYNEQFF
TGTGCCAGTATCCAACAGGGGAAGCGGTACAATGAGCAGTTCTTC
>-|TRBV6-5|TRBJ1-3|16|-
CASSSSSGGAGNTIYF
TGTGCCAGCAGTTCCAGTTCTGGGGGAGCTGGAAACACCATATATTTT
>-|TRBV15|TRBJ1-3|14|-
CATSIDKAGNTIYF
TGTGCCACCAGCATCGACAAGGCCGGAAACACCATATATTTT